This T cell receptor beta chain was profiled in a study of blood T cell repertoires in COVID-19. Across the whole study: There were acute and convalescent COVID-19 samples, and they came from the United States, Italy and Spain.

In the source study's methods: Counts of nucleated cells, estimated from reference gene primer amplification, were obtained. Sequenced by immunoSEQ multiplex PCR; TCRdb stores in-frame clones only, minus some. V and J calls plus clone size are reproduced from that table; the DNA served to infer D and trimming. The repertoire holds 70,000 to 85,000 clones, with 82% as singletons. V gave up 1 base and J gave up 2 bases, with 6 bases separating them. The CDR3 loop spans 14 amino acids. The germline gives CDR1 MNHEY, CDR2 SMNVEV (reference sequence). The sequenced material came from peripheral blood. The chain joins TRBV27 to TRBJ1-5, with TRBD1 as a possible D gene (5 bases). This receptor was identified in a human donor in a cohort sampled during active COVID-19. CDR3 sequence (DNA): TGTGCCAGCAGTTTATGGGGCGGCAATCAGCCCCAGCATTTT. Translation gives CASSLWGGNQPQHF.